This record looks at one T cell receptor (beta chain) sequence and its context. It was with a sample-barcoded 5' primer and a J-beta primer mix that a second PCR of roughly 6 to 11 cycles was run. TCRdb called the 5' RACE reads again in MiXCR, with one record for every CDR3 protein. The sample contains 700,000 or so distinct CDR3 sequences, around 38% of which appear only once. This specimen belongs to a study of blood T cells in healthy people across ages. Trimming left V 6 bases short and J 1 base short, with 12 bases between. CDR3 length: 14 amino acids. Looked up from germline, CDR1 is LGHDT and CDR2 is YNNKEL (reference sequence).

Source material: blood. V is TRBV3-1 and J is TRBJ1-1; D unclear. The TCR was taken from an older man in good health. CDR3 loop: CASREGFRNTEAFF. As DNA, the CDR3 is TGTGCCAGCAGGGAGGGTTTCAGGAACACTGAAGCTTTCTTT.